These T cell receptor beta chains were read from a single sample in a study of response to subunit inactivated influenza vaccine. TCRdb analysed the RT-PCR reads with MiXCR anew, one entry per CDR3 protein. The table records 500,000 to 600,000 distinct CDR3 sequences, 12% to 15% of them present only once. Sample: PBMCs from blood, taken about 12 days after vaccination. The receptors come from a man aged 45-65 years who received an inactivated influenza vaccine. Both conserved end residues are part of each CDR3. D genes are given only for firm matches. Clone sizes are given selectively: once, few, many, or a class where the clone is expanded.

CDR3 DNA	CDR3 protein	V gene	D gene	J gene	clone size
TGTGCCAGCAGTTTTCGGGGTAACAATTCACCCCTCCACTTT	CASSFRGNNSPLHF	TRBV12-3/TRBV12-4	.	TRBJ1-6	many
TGTGCCAGCAGCACCCCGATTCACAGGGACACCTACGAGCAGTACTTC	CASSTPIHRDTYEQYF	TRBV21-1	.	TRBJ2-7	many
TGTGCCTCCCAGTGGATCTATAATTCACCCCTCCACTTT	CASQWIYNSPLHF	TRBV6-6	.	TRBJ1-6	.
TGCGCCAGCAGCCAAGATCGTGGCCTCGGGGAGCTGTTTTTT	CASSQDRGLGELFF	TRBV4-3	.	TRBJ2-2	many
TGCAGCGTGTACGGGACTAGCGGGTACAATGAGCAGTTCTTC	CSVYGTSGYNEQFF	TRBV29-1	TRBD2	TRBJ2-1	few
TGCAGTGCTACTATCGGGAGGGCCGGGGAGCTGTTTTTT	CSATIGRAGELFF	TRBV20-1	TRBD2	TRBJ2-2	.
TGTGCCAGCAGTAATGACAGGGCCCACGAGCAGTACTTC	CASSNDRAHEQYF	TRBV6-6	TRBD1	TRBJ2-7	.
TGTGCCAGCAGTCAGAATACCGGGACAATCTACAATGAGCAGTTCTTC	CASSQNTGTIYNEQFF	TRBV12-3/TRBV12-4	.	TRBJ2-1	few
TGTGCCAGCAGCCAAGTAACAGGGGGCAACACAGATACGCAGTATTTT	CASSQVTGGNTDTQYF	TRBV14	TRBD1	TRBJ2-3	.
TGTGCCAGCAGCTTAGTATCGCTAGCGGGGGAAGAGCAGTACTTC	CASSLVSLAGEEQYF	TRBV7-8	TRBD2	TRBJ2-7	.
TGCAGTGCTTTAGCCCCCCGCGGGGGGGCCTGGAACGAGCAGTACTTC	CSALAPRGGAWNEQYF	TRBV20-1	TRBD2	TRBJ2-7	once
TGCGCCAGCAGCCAAGCTAGCGGGGGGGCCACAGATACGCAGTATTTT	CASSQASGGATDTQYF	TRBV4-3	TRBD2	TRBJ2-3	.
TGCAGTGCTAGAGGACAGGGGGATAGCGGGACCTCCTACGAGCAGTACTTC	CSARGQGDSGTSYEQYF	TRBV20-1	.	TRBJ2-7	few
TGTGCCAGCAGTTTCCTGGGACTAGCGGGGGGGACCGGGGAGCTGTTTTTT	CASSFLGLAGGTGELFF	TRBV12-3/TRBV12-4	TRBD2	TRBJ2-2	few
TGTGCCAGCAGTTTCAGGACAGGGAGCAATCAGCCCCAGCATTTT	CASSFRTGSNQPQHF	TRBV12-3/TRBV12-4	TRBD1	TRBJ1-5	.
TGTGCCAGCAGTTTTCGAGCGGGGCCACTCTACGAGCAGTACTTC	CASSFRAGPLYEQYF	TRBV12-3/TRBV12-4	TRBD2	TRBJ2-7	few
TGTGCCAGCAGTTTCGCGGACAGGGTGTATGGCTACACCTTC	CASSFADRVYGYTF	TRBV12-3/TRBV12-4	TRBD1	TRBJ1-2	few
TGTGCCAGCAGCTTCCTAGTAGGGACAGGGGGCTCCGAGCAGTACTTC	CASSFLVGTGGSEQYF	TRBV7-9	TRBD1	TRBJ2-7	.
TGCAGCGCCGGACAGGGGGGCTCCAGCGTTACGCAGTATTTT	CSAGQGGSSVTQYF	TRBV29-1	TRBD1	TRBJ2-3	.
TGTGCCAGCAGTCGCCCGGAGACCCAGTACTTC	CASSRPETQYF	TRBV6-2/TRBV6-3	.	TRBJ2-5	.
TGCGCCAGCAGCCCCGGGACAGGGCCCTCCTACAATGAGCAGTTCTTC	CASSPGTGPSYNEQFF	TRBV5-1	TRBD1	TRBJ2-1	few
TGTGCCAGCAGCAGGCCCGGGACTCCAAATGAGCAGTTCTTC	CASSRPGTPNEQFF	TRBV7-2	.	TRBJ2-1	.
TGCAGCGTTGACCCGCCCGGGAGGGGTGAGCAGTTCTTC	CSVDPPGRGEQFF	TRBV29-1	TRBD2	TRBJ2-1	.
TGTGCCAGCAGTTTCACCGGGAAAGGAAACTATGGCTACACCTTC	CASSFTGKGNYGYTF	TRBV12-3/TRBV12-4	.	TRBJ1-2	.
TGCAGTGCCCAACCGGCGGGGGAACTCTACGAGCAGTACTTC	CSAQPAGELYEQYF	TRBV20-1	TRBD2	TRBJ2-7	.
TGTGCCAGCAGCTCCCTTCACTCGAGGTTAGAGACCCAGTACTTC	CASSSLHSRLETQYF	TRBV7-8	.	TRBJ2-5	once
TGTGCCAGCAGGCCCTCCGGGCCCAGGGACACCGGGGAGCTGTTTTTT	CASRPSGPRDTGELFF	TRBV12-3/TRBV12-4	.	TRBJ2-2	many
TGTGCCAGCAGCTTAAGTCGACCCACTGGGAAAGAGACCCAGTACTTC	CASSLSRPTGKETQYF	TRBV7-8	.	TRBJ2-5	few
TGCGCCAGCAGCGGGGGGGGCAGTGCAAACTATGGCTACACCTTC	CASSGGGSANYGYTF	TRBV5-1	.	TRBJ1-2	few
TGCGCCAGCAGCTGGGACAGTTTCAGCTCCTATAATTCACCCCTCCACTTT	CASSWDSFSSYNSPLHF	TRBV5-1	TRBD1	TRBJ1-6	many
TGTGCCAGCAGTTCCCTCCGGGACAGTGAAGCTTTCTTT	CASSSLRDSEAFF	TRBV12-3/TRBV12-4	TRBD1	TRBJ1-1	.
TGCGCCAGCAGCTTGGAGTTCGGGGGGAACGGCGAGCAGTACTTC	CASSLEFGGNGEQYF	TRBV5-1	TRBD2	TRBJ2-7	.
TGTGCCAGCAGCCATGGGGGTGGGGCCAACGTCCTGACTTTC	CASSHGGGANVLTF	TRBV3-1	.	TRBJ2-6	few
TGCGCCAGCAGTGAATCGGGCAGCCAAGAGACCCAGTACTTC	CASSESGSQETQYF	TRBV10-2	.	TRBJ2-5	.
TGTGCCAGCAGCTTAGGGGCCGGGACAGGGGTTATCTATGGCCACACCTTC	CASSLGAGTGVIYGHTF	TRBV5-6	TRBD1	TRBJ1-2	.
TGTGCCACCAGTGATCCCCGATACCGGGACCTACAGGGAGAGCAGCACTTC	CATSDPRYRDLQGEQHF	TRBV24-1	.	TRBJ2-7	.